This T cell receptor (beta chain) was captured in a study of T cells expressing NK-cell markers. TCRdb re-called the 5' RACE reads; one entry per CDR3 protein, DNA not given. Recorded for this sample: some 450,000 distinct CDR3 sequences. The CDR3 is 14 residues long. Germline CDR1 KGHDR, CDR2 SFDVKD. The chain recombines TRBV24-1 with TRBJ2-1; the D call of TRBD2 rests on TCRdb alone, since no DNA is present to check it. This TCR came from a woman between 18 and 69 years old in good health. Material for sequencing was blood T cells: a sorted CD56 or NKG2C T cell subset, CD4+ or CD8+ T cells, or bulk PBMC T cells (not recorded which). This CDR3 is CATSDLSSGNEQFF.